What follows is one T cell receptor (beta chain) and its context. What it recognizes is unknown. The data belong to a study of breast tumors, draining lymph nodes, adjacent tissues. TCRdb passed the multiplex PCR reads through MiXCR, listing each CDR3 protein once. The sample shows more than 200,000 distinct CDR3 sequences, less than 40% of them seen only once. Axillary draining lymph nodes of breast cancer patients supplied the node samples. The study, taken as a whole, reports: Tumor repertoires ranked between lymph nodes and nontumor tissue in diversity, with V and J gene preferences. That most tumor T cells come from lymph nodes remained unproven.

The sample taken for sequencing was axillary lymph node tissue. This TCR was sampled from a female donor with breast cancer. Some clones in this sample may be carry-over from other donors' samples.

The CDR3 sequence is CASSLGMPDQPQHF. The CDR3 nucleotides read TGTGCCAGCAGTTTAGGGATGCCGGATCAGCCCCAGCATTTT. The V and J genes are TRBV28 and TRBJ1-5, with unresolved D. CDR3 length: 14 residues. The germline V gene has CDR1 MDHEN and CDR2 SYDVKM. The V end was cut by 2 bases, the J end by 5 bases, with 10 bases between.